Listed here are 31 T cell receptor beta chains from one sample, sequenced in a study of T cell responses to AZD1222 COVID-19 vaccine. TCRdb's table, derived via immunoSEQ multiplex PCR, lists solely in-frame clones and lacks some. The sample holds about 120,000 clones, 85% to 95% seen once. The specimen comprised peripheral blood, sampled on day 0 of AZD1222 vaccination. These receptors all come from an adult in good health.

The CDR3 sequence is CASSLRAESYEQYF. The CDR3 DNA sequence: TGTGCCAGCAGTTTAAGGGCTGAATCCTACGAGCAGTACTTC. The rearrangement joins TRBV27 to TRBJ2-7; D gene unclear. There are 14 residues in the CDR3. Trimming removed 2 bases at V and 1 base at J, with 9 bases between. Germline lookup yields CDR1 MNHEY and CDR2 SMNVEV (reference sequence).

V and J are TRBV5-1 and TRBJ1-2; TRBD1 is a possible D gene (6 bases). The ends were cut back, 1 base at V and 4 bases at J, with 14 bases in the middle. Looked up from germline, CDR1 is SGHRS and CDR2 is YFSETQ. This CDR3 spans 15 amino acids. The CDR3 loop is CASSLSGAGAYGYTF. For the CDR3, the DNA is TGCGCCAGCAGCTTGTCGGGGGCCGGTGCCTATGGCTACACCTTC.

The rearrangement uses TRBV10-3 and TRBJ2-1; 7 bases map to TRBD1. Germline-derived CDR1 and CDR2 are ENHRY and SYGVKD. The CDR3 spans 17 residues. V lost 0 bases and J lost 7; bases outside the gene matches: 12. CDR3 nucleotide sequence: TGTGCCATCAGTGAGTCGACCGTTAGGGGGCTAGGGAATGAGCAGTTCTTC. This translates into CAISESTVRGLGNEQFF.

The chain is built from TRBV9 and TRBJ2-1; TRBD1 agrees at 9 bases. In germline, CDR1 is SGDLS, CDR2 YYNGEE. Trimming cost V 3 bases and J 2 bases; bases outside gene matches: 3. CDR3 length equals 15 residues. This chain's CDR3 is CASSGWTGAYNEQFF. The CDR3 region has the DNA TGTGCCAGCAGCGGGTGGACAGGGGCCTACAATGAGCAGTTCTTC.

This clone was recorded a few times. The rearrangement links TRBV3-1 (or the pseudogene TRBV3-2) to TRBJ1-1; the D gene is possibly TRBD1 (6 bases). The germline V and J ends were trimmed by 4 bases and 4 bases, with 13 bases remaining between them. The CDR3 covers 14 residues. Germline loops: CDR1 LGHDT, CDR2 YNNKEL (reference sequence). The CDR3 bases are TGTGCCAGCAGCCCGAGGACAGAACTCACTGAAGCTTTCTTT. This sequence encodes CASSPRTELTEAFF.

CDR3: CASSTGQRGAGEQFF. The CDR3 region has the DNA TGTGCCAGTAGTACTGGCCAGCGGGGGGCCGGAGAGCAGTTCTTC. The gene calls are TRBV19 and TRBJ2-1; TRBD2 matches 9 bases. V lost 4 bases, J lost 10 bases, and 11 bases stayed unmatched. Germline V gene sequence: CDR1 LNHDA, CDR2 SQIVND (reference sequence). CDR3 size: 15 residues.

This sequence joins TRBV28 and TRBJ1-4; 11 nucleotides match TRBD1. The CDR3 consists of 14 residues. The J segment lost 7 bases and the V segment lost 7 bases, leaving 5 bases of the junction unmatched. CDR1 MDHEN and CDR2 SYDVKM come from the germline V gene. CDR3 residues: CASNFGTGGEKLFF. The CDR3 region has the DNA TGTGCCAGCAACTTCGGGACAGGGGGTGAAAAACTGTTTTTT.

The rearrangement uses TRBV3-1 (or the pseudogene TRBV3-2) and TRBJ2-7, with 11 bases fitting TRBD2. Germline loops: CDR1 LGHDT, CDR2 YNNKEL (reference sequence). The CDR3 extends over 14 amino acids. Trimming removed 4 bases from V and 4 bases from J; junction bases left unmatched: 3. CDR3 residues: CASSRSGGAYEQYF. CDR3 DNA sequence: TGTGCCAGCAGCCGTAGCGGGGGGGCGTACGAGCAGTACTTC.

This clone is a singleton in its sample. The CDR3 is CASSESQGAWNTEAFF. The CDR3 DNA sequence: TGCGCCAGCAGTGAGTCGCAGGGGGCATGGAACACTGAAGCTTTCTTT. The rearrangement links TRBV10-2 to TRBJ1-1; 8 bases agree with TRBD1. The CDR3 consists of 16 residues. Germline values: CDR1 WSHSY, CDR2 SAAADI. The J segment lost 1 base and the V segment lost 0 bases, leaving 4 bases of the junction unmatched.

The chain carries TRBV3-1 (or the pseudogene TRBV3-2) and TRBJ2-1, with D hard to call. The CDR3 runs to 15 residues. The V and J ends lost 0 bases and 4 bases respectively, with 10 bases between them. From germline, CDR1 is LGHDT and CDR2 YNNKEL (reference sequence). CDR3 loop: CASSQDGVRYNEQFF. The CDR3 DNA is TGTGCCAGCAGCCAAGATGGGGTACGATACAATGAGCAGTTCTTC.

The CDR3 DNA follows: TGCGCCAGCAGCCTCCTTGGGGTACCTAATGAAAAACTGTTTTTT. It codes for CASSLLGVPNEKLFF. The genes are TRBV4-1 and TRBJ1-4, with D unclear. Germline V CDR1 and CDR2: MGHRA, YSYEKL. V gave up 4 bases and J gave up 3 bases, with 12 bases separating them. CDR3 size: 15 residues.

V is TRBV19 and J is TRBJ1-6; TRBD1 agrees at 7 bases. This CDR3 spans 15 amino acids. Germline-derived CDR1 and CDR2 are LNHDA and SQIVND (reference sequence). The V segment lost 3 bases and the J segment 5 bases; nucleotides outside the gene matches: 4. The CDR3 loop is CASSIDRANNSPLHF. CDR3 DNA: TGTGCCAGTAGTATCGACAGGGCTAATAATTCACCCCTCCACTTT.

The CDR3 DNA follows: TGTGCCAGCAGTTTTACGGGGGGGGGCGCAACTAATGAAAAACTGTTTTTT. This translates into CASSFTGGGATNEKLFF. V usage is TRBV28 and J usage is TRBJ1-4; possible D gene TRBD1, 6 bases. Deletions cut 3 bases from V and 0 bases from J, with 14 bases between. This CDR3 is built from 17 residues. Germline CDR1 reads MDHEN; CDR2 reads SYDVKM.

The J gene is TRBJ2-2, the V gene TRBV2; D is possibly TRBD1 or TRBD2 (5 bases each). The CDR3 length is 12 residues. Trimming stripped 6 bases from V and 7 bases from J, with 9 bases between. Germline CDR1 SNHLY, CDR2 FYNNEI. The CDR3 region has the DNA TGTGCCAGCAGGGGGGACCTCGGGGAGCTGTTTTTT. It is translated as CASRGDLGELFF.

V gene TRBV5-4 combines with J gene TRBJ2-7, with D maybe TRBD2 (7 bases). This CDR3 contains 14 residues. Trimming took off 1 base at V and 5 bases at J, with 13 bases between the two ends. Per germline, CDR1 SGHNT and CDR2 YYREEE (reference sequence). The CDR3 coding sequence is TGTGCCAGCAGCTTGCGGGGGGCACTAAACGAGCAGTACTTC. This codes for CASSLRGALNEQYF.

The chain recombines TRBV10-3 with TRBJ1-1, with D uncertain. This CDR3 comprises 12 residues. The V end was cut by 8 bases, the J end by 1 base, with 8 bases between. Germline CDR1 ENHRY, CDR2 SYGVKD. The CDR3 region is CAIPFRNTEAFF. CDR3 nucleotides: TGTGCCATCCCATTCAGGAACACTGAAGCTTTCTTT.

This sequence joins TRBV10-2 and TRBJ2-6; 12 nucleotides agree with TRBD2. Looked up from germline, CDR1 is WSHSY and CDR2 is SAAADI. The CDR3 is 17 residues long. Unmatched junction bases numbered 7, after V lost 6 bases and J lost 4 bases. The CDR3 loop is CASRSLAGGSGANVLTF. In nucleotides, the CDR3 is TGCGCCAGCAGGTCACTAGCGGGGGGTTCCGGGGCCAACGTCCTGACTTTC.

The CDR3 sequence: CASRRLQDTQYF. DNA of the CDR3: TGTGCCAGCAGGCGGTTACAAGATACGCAGTATTTT. This chain connects TRBV2 to TRBJ2-3; the D is unclear. CDR1 and CDR2 from the germline V gene are SNHLY and FYNNEI. The CDR3 totals 12 residues. V was clipped by 6 bases and J by 5 bases, with 9 bases between them. The whole variable domain, remainder taken from reference TRBV2 and TRBJ2-3, is EPEVTQTPSHQVTQMGQEVILRCVPISNHLYFYWYRQILGQKVEFLVSFYNNEISEKSEIFDDQFSVERPDGSNFTLKIRSTKLEDSAMYFCASRRLQDTQYFGPGTRLTVL.

DNA for the CDR3: TGTGCCAGTAGTCGGACTAGCGGGAGCGATGAGCAGTTCTTC. Protein sequence: CASSRTSGSDEQFF. The genes are TRBV19 and TRBJ2-1, with 13 bases aligning to TRBD2. Germline V gene lookup returns CDR1 LNHDA and CDR2 SQIVND (reference sequence). The CDR3 loop spans 14 amino acids. V shed 5 bases, J shed 8 bases, and the junction held 3 bases outside the gene matches.

The V gene is TRBV11-2, the J gene TRBJ1-1; the D is unclear. The V gene lost 5 bases and the J gene lost 2 bases, with 12 bases spanning the gap. Germline assignment: CDR1 SGHAT and CDR2 FQNNGV. The CDR3 sequence is 14 residues long. CDR3 DNA sequence: TGTGCCAGCAGCAACCGTGGGGTAAACACTGAAGCTTTCTTT. Residues: CASSNRGVNTEAFF.

This chain links TRBV28 with TRBJ1-2; 7 bases are shared with TRBD1. Germline V gene sequence: CDR1 MDHEN, CDR2 SYDVKM. V was clipped by 1 base and J by 6 bases; unmatched bases: 2. The CDR3 totals 13 residues. The CDR3 spells CASSLSRGNGYTF. The CDR3, as DNA: TGTGCCAGCAGTTTATCCAGGGGGAATGGCTACACCTTC.

V is TRBV2 and J is TRBJ1-5; possibly TRBD1 for D (5 bases). Germline V CDR1 and CDR2: SNHLY, FYNNEI. There are 14 residues in the CDR3. V was pared by 2 bases and J by 7 bases, with 12 bases between. The CDR3 DNA is TGTGCCAGCAGTGAACAGGGTCAAGGACAGCCCCAGCATTTT. Its translation: CASSEQGQGQPQHF. The variable domain in full, completed from reference TRBV2 and TRBJ1-5, reads EPEVTQTPSHQVTQMGQEVILRCVPISNHLYFYWYRQILGQKVEFLVSFYNNEISEKSEIFDDQFSVERPDGSNFTLKIRSTKLEDSAMYFCASSEQGQGQPQHFGDGTRLSIL.

The chain carries TRBV18 and TRBJ2-1; 9 bases are a match to TRBD2. The CDR3 length is 18 residues. Germline lookup yields CDR1 KGHSH and CDR2 LQKENI. V lost 3 bases to trimming and J lost 8 bases; unmatched junction nucleotides: 17. CDR3 sequence: CASSPAQRIMGGRDEQFF. The CDR3 coding sequence is TGTGCCAGCTCACCCGCCCAACGTATAATGGGCGGGAGGGATGAGCAGTTCTTC.

The V call is TRBV5-4, the J call TRBJ1-5, with a possible D match to TRBD1 (5 bases). The CDR3 contains 15 residues. Germline CDR1 is SGHNT and CDR2 is YYREEE (reference sequence). Trimming removed 4 bases from V and 8 bases from J, with 19 bases in between. Here the CDR3 reads CASSVQEPYGKPQHF. CDR3 coding DNA: TGTGCCAGCAGCGTACAGGAGCCGTACGGGAAGCCCCAGCATTTT.

V is TRBV19 and J is TRBJ1-2, with TRBD1 matching over 8 bases. Trimming took 4 bases from V and 3 from J; bases not matched to a gene: 10. The CDR3 has 16 residues. Germline V gene data show CDR1 as LNHDA and CDR2 as SQIVND (reference sequence). This chain's CDR3 is CASSTERTGRDYGYTF. CDR3 DNA sequence: TGTGCCAGTAGTACAGAACGGACAGGGCGGGACTATGGCTACACCTTC.

This chain connects TRBV30 to TRBJ1-2, with 9 nucleotides matching TRBD1. Germline CDR1 GTSNPN, CDR2 SVGIG (reference sequence). The CDR3 length is 15 residues. V was clipped by 4 bases and J by 6 bases; unmatched bases: 12. In DNA, the CDR3 is TGTGCCTGGACTCCCCCGGGACAGGGAAGGGATGGCTACACCTTC. This codes for CAWTPPGQGRDGYTF.

V is TRBV5-5 and J is TRBJ1-1; 9 positions agree with TRBD1. In germline, CDR1 is SGHKS, CDR2 YYEKEE (reference sequence). Losses at the gene ends were 4 bases for V and 3 bases for J; bases not matched to a gene: 4. CDR3 size: 14 residues. CDR3 protein: CASSAGQGYTEAFF. CDR3 sequence (DNA): TGTGCCAGCAGCGCCGGACAGGGGTACACTGAAGCTTTCTTT. The variable domain in full, with the rest retrieved from reference TRBV5-5 and TRBJ1-1, is DAGVTQSPTHLIKTRGQQVTLRCSPISGHKSVSWYQQVLGQGPQFIFQYYEKEERGRGNFPDRFSARQFPNYSSELNVNALLLGDSALYLCASSAGQGYTEAFFGQGTRLTVV.

The chain combines TRBV7-2 with TRBJ1-5; D remains unclear. The CDR3 length is 15 residues. CDR1 and CDR2 from the germline V gene are SGHTA and FQGNSA. Trimming stripped 3 bases from V and 0 bases from J, with 9 bases between. CDR3 DNA sequence: TGTGCCAGCAGCTTCGTAGTGGGTAGCAATCAGCCCCAGCATTTT. Protein sequence: CASSFVVGSNQPQHF. Looking up the rest from reference TRBV7-2 and TRBJ1-5 gives the full variable domain: GAGVSQSPSNKVTEKGKDVELRCDPISGHTALYWYRQSLGQGLEFLIYFQGNSAPDKSGLPSDRFSAERTGGSVSTLTIQRTQQEDSAVYLCASSFVVGSNQPQHFGDGTRLSIL.

J is TRBJ2-3 and V is TRBV7-2; no firm D call. Germline V gene lookup returns CDR1 SGHTA and CDR2 FQGNSA. With 1 base removed from V and 2 bases from J, the gap between germline ends came to 7 bases. The CDR3 consists of 14 residues. In DNA form, the CDR3 reads TGTGCCAGCAGCTTAGGGACGGCCACAGATACGCAGTATTTT. Translated, it gives CASSLGTATDTQYF.

V and J are TRBV7-6 and TRBJ1-1; TRBD1 aligns across 9 bases. The CDR3 totals 15 residues. From germline, CDR1 is SGHVS and CDR2 FNYEAQ. V gave up 1 base and J gave up 11 bases; unmatched junction bases: 11. The CDR3 loop reads CASSLEDRGTMRAFF. CDR3 DNA: TGTGCCAGCAGCTTAGAGGACAGGGGTACAATGAGGGCTTTCTTT.

This chain joins TRBV29-1 and TRBJ1-4; 9 nucleotides match TRBD1. Germline CDR1 is SQVTM and CDR2 is ANQGSEA. Unmatched junction bases numbered 3, after V lost 3 bases and J lost 7 bases. This CDR3 has 13 residues. The CDR3 nucleotides read TGCAGCGTTGATGGGACAGGGCCTGAAAAACTGTTTTTT. Protein sequence: CSVDGTGPEKLFF.